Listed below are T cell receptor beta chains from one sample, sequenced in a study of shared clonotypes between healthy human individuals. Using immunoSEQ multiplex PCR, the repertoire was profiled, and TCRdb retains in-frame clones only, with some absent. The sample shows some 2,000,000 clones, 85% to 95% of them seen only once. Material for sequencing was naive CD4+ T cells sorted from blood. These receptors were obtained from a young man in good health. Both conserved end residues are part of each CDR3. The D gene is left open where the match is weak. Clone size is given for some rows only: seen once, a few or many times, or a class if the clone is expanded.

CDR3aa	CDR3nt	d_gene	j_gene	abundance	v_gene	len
CAISESPNTEAFF	TGTGCCATCAGTGAGTCACCGAACACTGAAGCTTTCTTT	.	TRBJ1-1	.	TRBV10-3	13
CASSWGDTQYF	TGTGCCAGCAGCTGGGGGGATACGCAGTATTTT	.	TRBJ2-3	.	TRBV5-4	11
CASSRDQNSPLHF	TGTGCCAGCAGCCGGGACCAAAATTCACCCCTCCACTTT	.	TRBJ1-6	.	TRBV5-4	13
CASRSQGALYNEQFF	TGTGCCAGCAGATCACAGGGGGCGCTTTACAATGAGCAGTTCTTC	TRBD1	TRBJ2-1	.	TRBV5-4	15
CASSLDGVAEQYF	TGCGCCAGCAGCTTGGACGGGGTCGCCGAGCAGTACTTC	.	TRBJ2-7	.	TRBV5-1	13
CASSSLAGAYEQYF	TGTGCCAGCAGTTCGCTAGCGGGGGCCTACGAGCAGTACTTC	TRBD2	TRBJ2-7	.	TRBV27	14
CASSYSRTGESPLHF	TGTGCCAGCAGTTACTCCAGGACAGGGGAATCACCCCTCCACTTT	TRBD1	TRBJ1-6	.	TRBV6-5	15
CASGASSYEQYF	TGTGCCAGTGGCGCTAGCTCCTACGAGCAGTACTTC	.	TRBJ2-7	once	TRBV7-6	12
CASSEAVGTPYEQYF	TGTGCCAGCAGTGAAGCCGTAGGGACCCCCTACGAGCAGTACTTC	.	TRBJ2-7	once	TRBV6-1	15
CASSPGTGVDTQYF	TGTGCCAGCAGCCCAGGGACAGGGGTGGATACGCAGTATTTT	TRBD1	TRBJ2-3	.	TRBV5-4	14
CASSEFRGQYNEQFF	TGTGCCAGCAGTGAATTCAGGGGGCAGTACAATGAGCAGTTCTTC	TRBD1	TRBJ2-1	.	TRBV25-1	15
CASRPTYRAPYEQYF	TGTGCCAGCAGACCGACTTACAGGGCTCCCTACGAGCAGTACTTC	.	TRBJ2-7	.	TRBV28	15
CASSYGRGQDTQYF	TGCGCCAGCAGCTACGGCCGGGGGCAAGATACGCAGTATTTT	.	TRBJ2-3	once	TRBV5-1	14
CAISEGGEKLFF	TGTGCCATCAGTGAGGGGGGGGAAAAACTGTTTTTT	.	TRBJ1-4	few	TRBV10-3	12
CASSLGQGRDTQYF	TGTGCCAGCAGCTTAGGGCAGGGGAGAGATACGCAGTATTTT	.	TRBJ2-3	.	TRBV7-2	14
CASSLGQYEQYF	TGTGCCAGCAGCTTGGGGCAGTATGAGCAGTACTTC	.	TRBJ2-7	once	TRBV5-4	12
CASSSTSGRMTDTQYF	TGTGCCAGCAGCTCGACTAGCGGGAGGATGACAGATACGCAGTATTTT	TRBD2	TRBJ2-3	.	TRBV7-9	16
CASRGNQETQYF	TGTGCCAGCAGGGGGAACCAAGAGACCCAGTACTTC	.	TRBJ2-5	.	TRBV2	12
CSVTNFFGRGGETQYF	TGCAGCGTTACTAATTTCTTTGGGAGGGGGGGAGAGACCCAGTACTTC	.	TRBJ2-5	.	TRBV29-1	16
CASSLGLAGEQYF	TGTGCCAGCAGCCTGGGACTAGCGGGCGAGCAGTACTTC	TRBD2	TRBJ2-7	once	TRBV5-4	13
CASSRRQGEKEKLFF	TGTGCCAGCAGTCGCCGACAGGGGGAGAAAGAAAAACTGTTTTTT	TRBD1	TRBJ1-4	.	TRBV6-6	15
CASSRDNTEAFF	TGTGCCAGCAGCCGAGACAACACTGAAGCTTTCTTT	.	TRBJ1-1	.	TRBV6-5	12
CASSPVQAESGNTIYF	TGTGCCAGCTCACCAGTCCAGGCTGAATCTGGAAACACCATATATTTT	.	TRBJ1-3	few	TRBV18	16
CASYRLGNTEAFF	TGTGCCTCTTACAGGTTGGGGAACACTGAAGCTTTCTTT	.	TRBJ1-1	.	TRBV30	13
CASSEVLGLQPQHF	TGTGCCAGCAGTGAAGTTCTGGGGTTACAGCCCCAGCATTTT	.	TRBJ1-5	.	TRBV6-1	14
CASIEDSTGNTIYF	TGTGCCAGTATTGAAGATAGCACTGGAAACACCATATATTTT	.	TRBJ1-3	.	TRBV6-5	14
CASSFPGQGVLF	TGTGCCAGCAGCTTTCCGGGACAGGGGGTACTTTTT	TRBD1	TRBJ1-4	.	TRBV5-4	12
CSARLAGGTYEQYF	TGCAGCGCTAGACTTGCGGGAGGGACCTACGAGCAGTACTTC	TRBD2	TRBJ2-7	.	TRBV29-1	14
CASSPRTGLDGYTF	TGTGCCAGCAGTCCCCGGACAGGGCTGGATGGCTACACCTTC	TRBD1	TRBJ1-2	.	TRBV6-5	14
CASSSKTPGVNTEAFF	TGTGCCAGCAGCTCAAAAACCCCGGGAGTGAACACTGAAGCTTTCTTT	.	TRBJ1-1	.	TRBV7-9	16
CASRLGGQGRYGNTIYF	TGTGCCAGCAGACTAGGGGGACAGGGGCGATATGGAAACACCATATATTTT	TRBD1	TRBJ1-3	.	TRBV7-2	17
CASSKGHPSYEQYF	TGTGCCAGCAGCAAAGGCCATCCCTCCTACGAGCAGTACTTC	.	TRBJ2-7	.	TRBV21-1	14
CASSPGTPRQAAFF	TGTGCCAGCAGCCCAGGGACACCACGGCAGGCGGCTTTCTTT	.	TRBJ1-1	.	TRBV11-2	14
CASSVGGIDTGELFF	TGTGCCAGCAGCGTAGGCGGGATCGACACCGGGGAGCTGTTTTTT	.	TRBJ2-2	.	TRBV9	15
CASSSSRGRYNEQFF	TGTGCCAGCAGCTCTAGTAGGGGGAGGTACAATGAGCAGTTCTTC	.	TRBJ2-1	.	TRBV7-2	15
CASSSWTSPGETQYF	TGTGCCAGCAGCTCTTGGACTTCCCCCGGGGAGACCCAGTACTTC	.	TRBJ2-5	.	TRBV6-5	15